The sequence of this T cell receptor beta chain was determined in a study of blood T cell repertoires in COVID-19 (TCRdb year 2020). Turning to the overall study: Samples from collaborators originated in the United States, Italy and Spain and spanned both the acute and convalescent phases of COVID-19. The prospective study material was composed of cDNA or gDNA derived from T cells, B-cell-depleted T cells, or PBMCs. Nearly every sample came with metadata listing a de-identified subject ID, COVID-19 status, age in years and sex. The repertoires were released in a freely available public database intended as a resource for research on the immune response to SARS-CoV-2. Samples came from the ongoing ImmuneRACE study (first 160 participants) plus 1,254 subjects from 6 global collaborators. Deeply sampled blood TCRbeta repertoires from subjects exposed to, actively infected with, or recovered from COVID-19 were included in the dataset. HLA class I and class II types, where available, came from metadata supplied by the sample provider rather than from assay-based typing.

V trim: 1 base; J trim: 3 bases; unmatched bases: 6. The CDR3 sequence holds 17 residues, the cysteine and phenylalanine included. Only the CDR3 portion is preserved as DNA: 51 bases, with reading frame beginning at the first base. The CDR1 and CDR2 encoded by the germline V gene are SGHRS and YFSETQ. The immunoSEQ Assay, a bias-controlled multiplex PCR, was used to amplify TCRbeta CDR3 regions from genomic DNA. Per the original workflow: Nucleated cell counts per sample were estimated from amplification of reference gene primers within the assay. To quantify the absolute abundance of each unique TCRbeta CDR3 rearrangement, sequence reads were collapsed and filtered. For each sample, productive Simpson clonality was calculated as the square root of Simpson's diversity index over productive rearrangements. The source is immuneACCESS, and TCRdb retained only in-frame sequences with V and J called. Part of the clones is not carried over; for the studies checked, unresolved V genes explain less than half of this, and the remainder is unexplained. The DNA gave D and trimming, while V, J and clone size come from that table. The sample table holds some 240,000 clones, of which less than 85% were seen once. The ten largest make up roughly 7% of the sample.

Points on this clone: There is no known antigen for this receptor. Nothing much larger sits one base from this clone, and base qualities are not available.

The collaborating institutions used their own protocols to collect whole blood in K2EDTA tubes. For TCRbeta analysis, collaborators shipped samples as frozen whole blood, isolated PBMCs, or DNA extracted from either of those sample types. General study outcomes and caveats: Clinical and demographic metadata were provided uncurated, with the amount varying by source and participant.

The source is a woman aged 70-85 years with acute or convalescent COVID-19. This chain is built from TRBV5-1 and TRBJ2-3; 12 middle bases align to TRBD2. The sequencing input was peripheral blood. CDR3 loop: CASSLLASGGGTDTQYF. At the DNA level, the sequence is TGCGCCAGCAGCTTGCTTGCTAGCGGGGGGGGTACAGATACGCAGTATTTT.